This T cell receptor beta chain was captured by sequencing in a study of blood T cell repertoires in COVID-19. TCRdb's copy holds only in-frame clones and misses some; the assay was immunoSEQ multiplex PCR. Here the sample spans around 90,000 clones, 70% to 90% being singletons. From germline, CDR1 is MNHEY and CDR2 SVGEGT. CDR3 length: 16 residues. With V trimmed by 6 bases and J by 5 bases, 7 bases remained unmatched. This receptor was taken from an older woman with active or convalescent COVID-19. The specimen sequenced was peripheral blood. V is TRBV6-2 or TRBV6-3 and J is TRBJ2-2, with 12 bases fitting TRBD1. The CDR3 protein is CASSWGQGAGTGELFF. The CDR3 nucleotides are TGTGCCAGCAGCTGGGGACAGGGGGCAGGTACCGGGGAGCTGTTTTTT.